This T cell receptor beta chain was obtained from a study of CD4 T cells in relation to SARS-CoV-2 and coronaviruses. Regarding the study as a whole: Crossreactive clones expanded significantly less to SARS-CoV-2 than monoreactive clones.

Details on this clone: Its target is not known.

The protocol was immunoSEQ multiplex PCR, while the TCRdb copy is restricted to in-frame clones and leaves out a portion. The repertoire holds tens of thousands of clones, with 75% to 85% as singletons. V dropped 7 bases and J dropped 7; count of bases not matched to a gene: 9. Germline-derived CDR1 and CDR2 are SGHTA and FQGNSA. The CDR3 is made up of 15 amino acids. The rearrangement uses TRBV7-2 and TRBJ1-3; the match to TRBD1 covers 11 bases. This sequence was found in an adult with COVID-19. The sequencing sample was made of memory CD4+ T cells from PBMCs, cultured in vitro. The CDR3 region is CASNIPGQGVNTIYF. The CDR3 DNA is TGTGCCAGCAACATACCGGGACAGGGGGTTAACACCATATATTTT.